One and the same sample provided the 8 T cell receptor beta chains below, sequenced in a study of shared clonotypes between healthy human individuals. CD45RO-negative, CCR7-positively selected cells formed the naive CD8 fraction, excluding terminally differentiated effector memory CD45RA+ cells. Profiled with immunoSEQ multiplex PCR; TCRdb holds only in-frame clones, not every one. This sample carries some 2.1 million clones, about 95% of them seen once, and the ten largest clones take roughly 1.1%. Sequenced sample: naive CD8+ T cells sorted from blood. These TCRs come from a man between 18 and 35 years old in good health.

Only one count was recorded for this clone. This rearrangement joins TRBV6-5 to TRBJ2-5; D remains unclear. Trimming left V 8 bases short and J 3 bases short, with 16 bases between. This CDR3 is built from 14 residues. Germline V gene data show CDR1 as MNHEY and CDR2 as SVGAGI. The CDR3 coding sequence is TGTGCCAGCTACCCCGTGGGGTCCGAAGAGACCCAGTACTTC. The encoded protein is CASYPVGSEETQYF.

The CDR3 reads CASTERAPGANVLTF. The CDR3 DNA is TGTGCCAGCACCGAACGGGCGCCAGGGGCCAACGTCCTGACTTTC. V gene TRBV27 combines with J gene TRBJ2-6; D gene unclear. CDR3 length: 15 amino acids. Trimming stripped 7 bases from V and 4 bases from J, with 14 bases between. The germline V gene has CDR1 MNHEY and CDR2 SMNVEV (reference sequence).

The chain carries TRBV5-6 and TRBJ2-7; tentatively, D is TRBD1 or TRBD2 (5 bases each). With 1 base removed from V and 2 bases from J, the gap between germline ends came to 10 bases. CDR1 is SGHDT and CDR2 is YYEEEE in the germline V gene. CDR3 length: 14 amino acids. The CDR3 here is CASSLWDGPYEQYF. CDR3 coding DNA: TGTGCCAGCAGCTTGTGGGACGGACCCTACGAGCAGTACTTC.

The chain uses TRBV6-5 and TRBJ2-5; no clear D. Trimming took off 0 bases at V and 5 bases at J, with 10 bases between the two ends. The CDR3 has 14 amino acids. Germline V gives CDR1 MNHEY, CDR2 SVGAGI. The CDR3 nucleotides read TGTGCCAGCAGTTACTCGACATTCGGGGAGACCCAGTACTTC. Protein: CASSYSTFGETQYF.

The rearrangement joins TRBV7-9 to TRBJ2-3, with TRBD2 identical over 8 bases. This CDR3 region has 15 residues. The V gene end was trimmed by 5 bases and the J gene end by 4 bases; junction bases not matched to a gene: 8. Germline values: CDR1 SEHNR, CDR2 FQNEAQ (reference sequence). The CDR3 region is CASSIGLAGPDTQYF. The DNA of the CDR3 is TGTGCCAGCAGCATAGGTCTAGCGGGTCCAGATACGCAGTATTTT.

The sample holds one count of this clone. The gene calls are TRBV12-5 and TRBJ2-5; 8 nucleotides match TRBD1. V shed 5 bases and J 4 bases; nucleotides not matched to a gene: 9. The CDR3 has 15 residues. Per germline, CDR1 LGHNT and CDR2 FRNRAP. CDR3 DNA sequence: TGTGCTAGTGGTCCGGGGGACAGGACCCGAGAGACCCAGTACTTC. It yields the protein CASGPGDRTRETQYF. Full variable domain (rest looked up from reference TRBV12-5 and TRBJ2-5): DARVTQTPRHKVTEMGQEVTMRCQPILGHNTVFWYRQTMMQGLELLAYFRNRAPLDDSGMPKDRFSAEMPDATLATLKIQPSEPRDSAVYFCASGPGDRTRETQYFGPGTRLLVL.

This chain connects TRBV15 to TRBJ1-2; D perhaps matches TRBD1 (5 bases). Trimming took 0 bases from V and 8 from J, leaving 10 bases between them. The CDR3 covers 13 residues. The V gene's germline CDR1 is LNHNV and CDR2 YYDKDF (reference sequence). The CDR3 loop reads CATSRERGDGYTF. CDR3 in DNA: TGTGCCACCAGCAGAGAGCGGGGCGACGGCTACACCTTC. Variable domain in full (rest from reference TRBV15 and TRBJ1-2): DAMVIQNPRYQVTQFGKPVTLSCSQTLNHNVMYWYQQKSSQAPKLLFHYYDKDFNNEADTPDNFQSRRPNTSFCFLDIRSPGLGDTAMYLCATSRERGDGYTFGSGTRLTVV.

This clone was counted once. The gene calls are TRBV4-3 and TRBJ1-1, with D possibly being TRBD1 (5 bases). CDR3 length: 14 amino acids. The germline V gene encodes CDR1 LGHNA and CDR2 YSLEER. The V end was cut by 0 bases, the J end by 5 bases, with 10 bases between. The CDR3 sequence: CASSQDEGLTEAFF. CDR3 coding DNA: TGCGCCAGCAGCCAAGATGAGGGGTTAACTGAAGCTTTCTTT.